This T cell receptor (beta chain) was found in a study of T-cell memory formation after mild COVID-19. General observations from the study: Of the contracting clones, CD4+ ones lay mainly in CM and EM, and CD8+ ones in EMRA. Second-wave clones that peaked on day 37 lacked confirmed SARS-CoV-2 specificity. CD4/CD8 balance characterized clones contracting day 15 to 85, and CD4+ skew characterized later expanders.

Trimming cost V 4 bases and J 8 bases; bases outside gene matches: 9. This CDR3 comprises 15 residues. Germline V CDR1 and CDR2: SGHRS, YFSETQ. Concerning this clonotype: What it binds is not known.

TCRalpha and TCRbeta libraries used 5'RACE with constant-segment primers and UMIs. TCRdb processed the 5' RACE reads anew with MiXCR; each CDR3 protein has one entry. The table lists fewer than 400,000 distinct CDR3 sequences, approximately 16% of them singletons. This receptor was identified in a man between 18 and 29 years old who had mild COVID-19 (a few samples of this study predate the infection). Cell type and time point are not known. The sample comprised PBMCs or a T cell subset sorted from them (not recorded which). This chain uses TRBV5-1 with TRBJ2-1, with 10 bases fitting TRBD2. CDR3 sequence: CASSPERGGRDEQFF. CDR3 DNA: TGCGCCAGCAGCCCGGAGCGGGGGGGCCGCGATGAGCAGTTCTTC.